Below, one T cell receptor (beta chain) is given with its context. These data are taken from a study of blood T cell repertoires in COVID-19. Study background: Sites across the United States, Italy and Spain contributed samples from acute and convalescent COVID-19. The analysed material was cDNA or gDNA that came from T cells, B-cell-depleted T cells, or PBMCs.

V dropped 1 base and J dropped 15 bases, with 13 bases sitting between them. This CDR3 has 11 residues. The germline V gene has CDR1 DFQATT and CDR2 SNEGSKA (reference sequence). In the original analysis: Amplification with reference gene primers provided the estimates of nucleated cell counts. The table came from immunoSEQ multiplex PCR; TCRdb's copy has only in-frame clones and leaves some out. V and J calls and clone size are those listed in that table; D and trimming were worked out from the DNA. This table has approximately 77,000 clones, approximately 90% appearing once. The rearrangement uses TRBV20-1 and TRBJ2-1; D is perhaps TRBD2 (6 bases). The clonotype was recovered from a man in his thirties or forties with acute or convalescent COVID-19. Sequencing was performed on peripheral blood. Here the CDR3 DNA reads TGCAGTGCTAGAGCAGGGCGGGATTCGTTCTTC. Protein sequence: CSARAGRDSFF.